The source of this TCR beta chain is a study of OX40 agonist ivuxolimab in advanced cancers. Produced via immunoSEQ multiplex PCR; TCRdb's table is partial and in-frame only. The sample carries 30,000 to 40,000 clones, roughly nine tenths recorded once. Germline CDR1 reads SEHNR; CDR2 reads FQNEAQ (reference sequence). The CDR3 contains 13 residues. V was cut by 10 bases and J by 2 bases, with 12 bases left in between. Sequences were derived from CD4+ or CD8+ T cells sorted from blood, sampled in a trial of the OX40 agonist ivuxolimab. The chain has TRBV7-9 and TRBJ2-1, with unresolved D. This TCR came from an adult with an advanced solid tumor such as melanoma, head and neck, liver or kidney cancer. The CDR3: CATSDGTYNEQFF. The CDR3 DNA follows: TGTGCCACTAGTGACGGTACCTACAATGAGCAGTTCTTC. Together with reference TRBV7-9 and TRBJ2-1, the CDR3 gives the full variable domain: DTGVSQNPRHKITKRGQNVTFRCDPISEHNRLYWYRQTLGQGPEFLTYFQNEAQLEKSRLLSDRFSAERPKGSFSTLEIQRTEQGDSAMYLCATSDGTYNEQFFGPGTRLTVL.